This is a list of T cell receptor beta chains from one sample in a study of T cell clones after liver transplantation. Here immunoSEQ multiplex PCR was the method, and the copy in TCRdb shows in-frame clones only, minus some. Of over 8,500 clones listed, about two thirds are singletons. The specimen comprised CD4+ T cells from blood, sampled approximately 29 months after liver transplant. The receptors were sampled from a human patient who received a liver transplant. Some T cells may have come from the graft donor. Both conserved end residues are part of each CDR3. The D gene is left open where the match is weak. Only part of the rows carry a size: once, few, many, or a class if the clone is expanded.

>.|TRBJ2-7|TRBV7-2|medium-sized
CASSEKGWQVSSYEQYF
TGTGCCAGCAGCGAAAAGGGGTGGCAGGTCAGCTCCTACGAGCAGTACTTC
>TRBD1|TRBJ1-2|TRBV5-4|medium-sized
CASSAGTGGNFFYGYTF
TGTGCCAGCAGCGCCGGGACAGGGGGAAACTTTTTCTATGGCTACACCTTC
>.|TRBJ2-5|TRBV5-1|.
CASSLVGYQETQYF
TGCGCCAGCAGCTTGGTAGGGTACCAAGAGACCCAGTACTTC
>.|TRBJ1-3|TRBV7-9|medium-sized
CASSLVTGGNTIYF
TGTGCCAGCAGCTTAGTAACAGGTGGAAACACCATATATTTT
>.|TRBJ2-2|TRBV11-2|.
CASSLDGLDTGELFF
TGTGCCAGCAGCTTAGATGGGCTGGACACCGGGGAGCTGTTTTTT
>TRBD2|TRBJ2-5|TRBV7-2|few
CASSRAIGLAGETETQYF
TGTGCCAGCAGCCGAGCCATTGGACTAGCGGGAGAGACAGAGACCCAGTACTTC
>TRBD1|TRBJ1-4|TRBV18|few
CASSPNRDRATNEKLFF
TGTGCCAGCTCACCTAATCGGGACAGGGCAACTAATGAAAAACTGTTTTTT
>.|TRBJ1-2|TRBV10-3|.
CAISVNPTGYTF
TGTGCCATCAGTGTCAATCCGACTGGCTACACCTTC
>TRBD1|TRBJ2-2|TRBV29-1|.
CSVEGTTGVGTGELFF
TGCAGCGTTGAAGGGACGACAGGGGTCGGTACCGGGGAGCTGTTTTTT
>TRBD2|TRBJ2-5|TRBV5-6|.
CASSLVGLAVPLTQYF
TGTGCCAGCAGCTTGGTAGGACTAGCGGTACCTCTAACCCAGTACTTC
>.|TRBJ2-5|TRBV11-2|.
CASSLNNGQETQYF
TGTGCCAGCAGCTTAAACAACGGGCAAGAGACCCAGTACTTC
>.|TRBJ2-1|TRBV29-1|.
CSVDPGSASDEQFF
TGCAGCGTTGACCCAGGGTCGGCTTCCGATGAGCAGTTCTTC
>TRBD1|TRBJ1-1|TRBV19|few
CASITGGSDAFF
TGTGCCAGTATTACAGGGGGTTCGGATGCTTTCTTT
>.|TRBJ1-1|TRBV19|.
CASSMGGAYTEAFF
TGTGCCAGTAGTATGGGGGGGGCCTACACTGAAGCTTTCTTT
>TRBD2|TRBJ2-1|TRBV29-1|.
CSVEVTAGFEQFF
TGCAGCGTTGAAGTGACAGCGGGATTCGAGCAGTTCTTC
>.|TRBJ1-4|TRBV15|.
CATSRARQLNEKLFF
TGTGCCACCAGCAGGGCTAGACAGTTGAATGAAAAACTGTTTTTT
>TRBD1|TRBJ1-2|TRBV4-1|.
CASSRGTGDYGYTF
TGCGCCAGCAGCCGAGGGACAGGAGACTATGGCTACACCTTC
>.|TRBJ2-3|TRBV6-6|.
CASSEYPSTDTQYF
TGTGCCAGCAGCGAATATCCGAGCACAGATACGCAGTATTTT
>TRBD1|TRBJ2-1|TRBV5-1|.
CASSYTGVRVSGNEQFF
TGCGCCAGCAGCTACACAGGGGTGAGGGTCTCGGGCAATGAGCAGTTCTTC
>.|TRBJ1-2|TRBV25-1|few
CASSDPGLNFYGYTF
TGTGCCAGCAGTGATCCCGGACTAAATTTCTATGGCTACACCTTC
>.|TRBJ1-2|TRBV7-8|.
CASSLERQRDGYTF
TGTGCCAGCAGCTTAGAGAGACAGAGAGATGGCTACACCTTC
>.|TRBJ1-2|TRBV6-6|few
CASSHEEFSRYGYTF
TGTGCCAGCAGCCACGAGGAATTCTCTCGCTATGGCTACACCTTC
>TRBD1|TRBJ1-4|TRBV4-1|medium-sized
CASSGGGFGEKLFF
TGCGCCAGCAGCGGAGGGGGCTTTGGAGAAAAACTGTTTTTT
>.|TRBJ1-2|TRBV4-1|.
CASSQDTGPNYGYTF
TGCGCCAGCAGCCAAGATACAGGGCCCAACTATGGCTACACCTTC
>TRBD1|TRBJ2-7|TRBV5-1|.
CASSTDRGIHEQYF
TGCGCCAGCAGCACTGACAGGGGTATCCACGAGCAGTACTTC
>TRBD2|TRBJ2-7|TRBV7-8|.
CASRGRGGPEQYF
TGTGCCAGCAGGGGACGGGGGGGTCCCGAGCAGTACTTC
>.|TRBJ2-2|TRBV5-1|medium-sized
CASSLWQGRRELFF
TGCGCCAGCAGCTTGTGGCAGGGGAGACGGGAGCTGTTTTTT
>.|TRBJ1-1|TRBV19|.
CASSINGYTEAFF
TGTGCCAGTAGTATAAACGGATACACTGAAGCTTTCTTT
>.|TRBJ2-7|TRBV6-1|.
CASSDQVRRNYEQYF
TGTGCCAGCAGTGATCAGGTTCGGAGAAACTACGAGCAGTACTTC
>.|TRBJ1-2|TRBV4-1|.
CASSQADSGLPYGYTF
TGCGCCAGCAGCCAAGCCGACAGCGGGCTGCCCTATGGCTACACCTTC
>.|TRBJ1-6|TRBV4-1|.
CASSQDRLRNSPLHF
TGCGCCAGCAGCCAGGATAGACTGAGAAATTCACCCCTCCACTTT
>.|TRBJ2-7|TRBV2|.
CASIEGRTLPTYEQYF
TGTGCCAGCATCGAAGGGAGGACTCTACCAACCTACGAGCAGTACTTC
>TRBD1|TRBJ1-1|TRBV4-1|.
CASSQSNRGTEAFF
TGCGCCAGCAGCCAAAGTAACAGGGGCACTGAAGCTTTCTTT
>.|TRBJ2-2|TRBV10-2|.
CASSPPSRNTGELFF
TGCGCCAGCAGTCCACCAAGCCGGAACACCGGGGAGCTGTTTTTT
>TRBD1|TRBJ1-5|TRBV4-1|.
CASSQDRGTGAQPQHF
TGCGCCAGCAGCCAAGATAGGGGGACAGGGGCTCAGCCCCAGCATTTT
>.|TRBJ1-2|TRBV5-6|.
CASSLSGSFSYGYTF
TGTGCCAGCAGCTTGAGTGGGAGTTTCAGCTATGGCTACACCTTC
>.|TRBJ1-3|TRBV2|.
CASSEALLGGSSGNTIYF
TGTGCCAGCAGTGAAGCGCTTTTAGGGGGAAGCTCTGGAAACACCATATATTTT
>.|TRBJ2-7|TRBV19|.
CASSISGENEQYF
TGTGCCAGTAGTATATCAGGGGAGAACGAGCAGTACTTC
>TRBD1|TRBJ1-1|TRBV4-3|.
CASSQWTGTEAFF
TGCGCCAGCAGCCAATGGACAGGGACCGAAGCTTTCTTT